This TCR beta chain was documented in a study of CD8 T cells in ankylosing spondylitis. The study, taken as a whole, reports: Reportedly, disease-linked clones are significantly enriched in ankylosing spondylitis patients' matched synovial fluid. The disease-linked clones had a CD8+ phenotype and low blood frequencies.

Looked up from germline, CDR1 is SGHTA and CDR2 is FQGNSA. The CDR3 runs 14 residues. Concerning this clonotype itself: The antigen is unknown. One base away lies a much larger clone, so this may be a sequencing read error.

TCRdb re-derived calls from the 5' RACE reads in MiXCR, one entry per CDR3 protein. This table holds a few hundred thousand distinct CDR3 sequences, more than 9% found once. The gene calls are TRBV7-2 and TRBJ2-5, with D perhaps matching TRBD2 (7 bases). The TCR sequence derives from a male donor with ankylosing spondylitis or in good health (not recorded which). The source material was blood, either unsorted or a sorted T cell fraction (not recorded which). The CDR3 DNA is TGTGCCAGCAGCTTAGTTGGGGGGCGGGAGACCCAGTCCTTC. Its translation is CASSLVGGRETQSF.